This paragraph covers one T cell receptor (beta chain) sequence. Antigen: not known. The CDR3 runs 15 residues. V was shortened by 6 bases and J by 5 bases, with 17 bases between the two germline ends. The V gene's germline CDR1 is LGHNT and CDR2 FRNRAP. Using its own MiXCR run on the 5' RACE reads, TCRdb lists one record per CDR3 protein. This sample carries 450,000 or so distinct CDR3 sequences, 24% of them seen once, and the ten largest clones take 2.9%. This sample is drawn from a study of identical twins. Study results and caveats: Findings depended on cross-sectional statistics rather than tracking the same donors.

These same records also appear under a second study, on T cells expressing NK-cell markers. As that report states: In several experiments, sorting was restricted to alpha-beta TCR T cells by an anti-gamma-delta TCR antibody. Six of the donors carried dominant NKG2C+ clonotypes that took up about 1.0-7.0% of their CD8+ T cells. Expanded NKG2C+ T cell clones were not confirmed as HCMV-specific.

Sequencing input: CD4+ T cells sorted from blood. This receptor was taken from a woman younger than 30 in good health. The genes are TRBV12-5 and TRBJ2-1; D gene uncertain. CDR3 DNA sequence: TGTGCTAGTGGCTCCAATAATGCCTACAACAATGAGCAGTTCTTC. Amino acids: CASGSNNAYNNEQFF.